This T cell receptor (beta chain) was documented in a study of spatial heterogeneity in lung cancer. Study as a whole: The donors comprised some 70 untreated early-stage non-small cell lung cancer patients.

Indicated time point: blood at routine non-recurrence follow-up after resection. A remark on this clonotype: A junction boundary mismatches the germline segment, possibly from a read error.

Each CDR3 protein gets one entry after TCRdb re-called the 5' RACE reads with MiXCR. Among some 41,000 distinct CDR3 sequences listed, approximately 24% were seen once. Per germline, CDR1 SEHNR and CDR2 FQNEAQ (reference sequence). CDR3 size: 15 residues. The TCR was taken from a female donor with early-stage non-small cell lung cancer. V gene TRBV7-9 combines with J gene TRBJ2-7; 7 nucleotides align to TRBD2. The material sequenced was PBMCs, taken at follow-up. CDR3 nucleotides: TGTGCCAGCAGCTTATTTGGCGGGAGCGCCTACGAGCAGCACTTC. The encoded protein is CASSLFGGSAYEQHF.